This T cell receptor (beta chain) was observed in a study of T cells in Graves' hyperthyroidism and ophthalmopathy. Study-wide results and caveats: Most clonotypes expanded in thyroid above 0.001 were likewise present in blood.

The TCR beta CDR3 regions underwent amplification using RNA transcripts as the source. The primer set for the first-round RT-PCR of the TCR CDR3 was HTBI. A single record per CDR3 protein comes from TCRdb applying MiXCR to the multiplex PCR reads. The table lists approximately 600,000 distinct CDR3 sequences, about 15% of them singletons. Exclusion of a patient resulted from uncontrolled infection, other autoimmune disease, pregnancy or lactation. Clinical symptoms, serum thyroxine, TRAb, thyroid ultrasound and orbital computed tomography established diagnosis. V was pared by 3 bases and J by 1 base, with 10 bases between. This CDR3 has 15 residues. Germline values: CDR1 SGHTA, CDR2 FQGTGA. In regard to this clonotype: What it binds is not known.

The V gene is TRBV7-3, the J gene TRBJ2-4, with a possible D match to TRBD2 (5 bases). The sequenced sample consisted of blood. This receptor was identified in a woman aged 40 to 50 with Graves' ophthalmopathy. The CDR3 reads CASSFSVGAKNIQYF. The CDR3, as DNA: TGTGCCAGCAGCTTTAGCGTAGGGGCCAAAAACATTCAGTACTTC.